This TCR beta chain was captured in a study of human thymus T cells. Regarding the study as a whole: Thymic and blood repertoires appeared to show biased V and J gene usage.

Germline loops: CDR1 SNHLY, CDR2 FYNNEI. The junction had 9 bases not matched to a gene; V was cut back by 8 bases and J by 2 bases. This CDR3 is built from 16 residues. Sequenced by immunoSEQ multiplex PCR; TCRdb stores in-frame clones only, minus some. The data contain 45,000 to 50,000 clones, more than 85% of them singletons. Comments on this clone: The antigen is unknown.

Corrective surgery for congenital heart defects was being performed on the healthy Finnish infants who were the donors. An approximately 0.45-1 mL peripheral blood aliquot was taken intraoperatively from four of eight donors. The rearrangement uses TRBV2 and TRBJ2-2; 9 bases line up with TRBD2. The receptor comes from a girl under three years old with a congenital heart defect but otherwise immunologically healthy. Sequencing used blood. CDR3 protein: CASSNSGSRNTGELFF. CDR3 sequence (DNA): TGTGCCAGCTCAAATAGCGGGAGCCGAAACACCGGGGAGCTGTTTTTT.